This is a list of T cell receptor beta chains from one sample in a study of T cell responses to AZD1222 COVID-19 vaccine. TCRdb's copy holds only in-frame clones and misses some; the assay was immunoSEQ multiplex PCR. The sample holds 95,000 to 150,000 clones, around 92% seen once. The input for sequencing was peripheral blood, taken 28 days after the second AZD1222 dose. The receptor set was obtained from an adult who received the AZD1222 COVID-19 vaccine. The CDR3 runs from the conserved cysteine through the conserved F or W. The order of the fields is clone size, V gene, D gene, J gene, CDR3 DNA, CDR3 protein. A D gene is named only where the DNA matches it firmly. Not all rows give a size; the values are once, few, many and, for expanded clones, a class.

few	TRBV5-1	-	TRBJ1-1	TGCGCCAGCAGCAGAGACAGGAACACTGAAGCTTTCTTT	CASSRDRNTEAFF
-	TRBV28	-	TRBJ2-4	TGTGCCAGCAGTTTACCCGGGACTCGAGGGCCCAAAAACATTCAGTACTTC	CASSLPGTRGPKNIQYF
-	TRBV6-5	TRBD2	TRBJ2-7	TGTGCCAGCAGTTACTCGGGAGCGGGAGTCTACGAGCAGTACTTC	CASSYSGAGVYEQYF
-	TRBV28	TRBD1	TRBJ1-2	TGTGCCAGCAGTTCAATCCGGGACAGTAGTAACTATGGCTACACCTTC	CASSSIRDSSNYGYTF
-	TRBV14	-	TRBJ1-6	TGTGCCAGCAGCCAAAGCTCCTATAATTCACCCCTCCACTTT	CASSQSSYNSPLHF
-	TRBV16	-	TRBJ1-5	TGTGCCAGCAGCCAATTGTTTAGTAGCAATCAGCCCCAGCATTTT	CASSQLFSSNQPQHF
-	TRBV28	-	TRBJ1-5	TGTGCCAGCAGTTTTAGGGTTTATAGCAATCAGCCCCAGCATTTT	CASSFRVYSNQPQHF
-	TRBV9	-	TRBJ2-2	TGTGCCAGCAGTGGGATGGGGTCTCCCGAGAACACCGGGGAGCTGTTTTTT	CASSGMGSPENTGELFF
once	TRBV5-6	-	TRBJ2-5	TGTGCCAGCAGCTCATCCGGGGACCCCAAGACCCAGTACTTC	CASSSSGDPKTQYF
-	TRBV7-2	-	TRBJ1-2	TGTGCCAGCAGCGATCAGGTTGCGGGCGGCTATGGCTACACCTTC	CASSDQVAGGYGYTF
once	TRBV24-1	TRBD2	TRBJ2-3	TGTGCCACCAGTGATCCCCTAGCGGGAGCCCCAGATACGCAGTATTTT	CATSDPLAGAPDTQYF
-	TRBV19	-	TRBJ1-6	TGTGCCAGCCTGGATCGTGGCAGGGAGTATAATTCACCCCTCCACTTT	CASLDRGREYNSPLHF
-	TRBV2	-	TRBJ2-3	TGTGCCAGCCTTATTACAGATACGCAGTATTTT	CASLITDTQYF
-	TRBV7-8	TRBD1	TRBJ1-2	TGTGCCAGCAGCCCCCAGGACAGGTCTTTCTATGGCTACACCTTC	CASSPQDRSFYGYTF
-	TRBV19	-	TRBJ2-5	TGTGCCAGTAGCAACAAAGACAGGAACCAAGAGACCCAGTACTTC	CASSNKDRNQETQYF
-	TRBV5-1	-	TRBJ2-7	TGCGCCAGCAGCTTGTACCCAGGGGGGGAGCAGTACTTC	CASSLYPGGEQYF
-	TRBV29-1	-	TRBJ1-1	TGCAGCGTCCCGGCCGTAAGACAGACGAACACTGAAGCTTTCTTT	CSVPAVRQTNTEAFF
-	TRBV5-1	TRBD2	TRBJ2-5	TGCGCCAGCAGTCGGGGGGACGGCCAAGAGACCCAGTACTTC	CASSRGDGQETQYF
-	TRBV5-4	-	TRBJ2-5	TGTGCCAGCAGCCGAGGACGGCAAGGTGGGACCCAGTACTTC	CASSRGRQGGTQYF
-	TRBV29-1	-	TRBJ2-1	TGCAGCACCGGGCGGGGATGGAATGAGCAGTTCTTC	CSTGRGWNEQFF
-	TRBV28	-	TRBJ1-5	TGTGCCAGCAGTTTTGTTTTCTCTCAGCCCCAGCATTTT	CASSFVFSQPQHF